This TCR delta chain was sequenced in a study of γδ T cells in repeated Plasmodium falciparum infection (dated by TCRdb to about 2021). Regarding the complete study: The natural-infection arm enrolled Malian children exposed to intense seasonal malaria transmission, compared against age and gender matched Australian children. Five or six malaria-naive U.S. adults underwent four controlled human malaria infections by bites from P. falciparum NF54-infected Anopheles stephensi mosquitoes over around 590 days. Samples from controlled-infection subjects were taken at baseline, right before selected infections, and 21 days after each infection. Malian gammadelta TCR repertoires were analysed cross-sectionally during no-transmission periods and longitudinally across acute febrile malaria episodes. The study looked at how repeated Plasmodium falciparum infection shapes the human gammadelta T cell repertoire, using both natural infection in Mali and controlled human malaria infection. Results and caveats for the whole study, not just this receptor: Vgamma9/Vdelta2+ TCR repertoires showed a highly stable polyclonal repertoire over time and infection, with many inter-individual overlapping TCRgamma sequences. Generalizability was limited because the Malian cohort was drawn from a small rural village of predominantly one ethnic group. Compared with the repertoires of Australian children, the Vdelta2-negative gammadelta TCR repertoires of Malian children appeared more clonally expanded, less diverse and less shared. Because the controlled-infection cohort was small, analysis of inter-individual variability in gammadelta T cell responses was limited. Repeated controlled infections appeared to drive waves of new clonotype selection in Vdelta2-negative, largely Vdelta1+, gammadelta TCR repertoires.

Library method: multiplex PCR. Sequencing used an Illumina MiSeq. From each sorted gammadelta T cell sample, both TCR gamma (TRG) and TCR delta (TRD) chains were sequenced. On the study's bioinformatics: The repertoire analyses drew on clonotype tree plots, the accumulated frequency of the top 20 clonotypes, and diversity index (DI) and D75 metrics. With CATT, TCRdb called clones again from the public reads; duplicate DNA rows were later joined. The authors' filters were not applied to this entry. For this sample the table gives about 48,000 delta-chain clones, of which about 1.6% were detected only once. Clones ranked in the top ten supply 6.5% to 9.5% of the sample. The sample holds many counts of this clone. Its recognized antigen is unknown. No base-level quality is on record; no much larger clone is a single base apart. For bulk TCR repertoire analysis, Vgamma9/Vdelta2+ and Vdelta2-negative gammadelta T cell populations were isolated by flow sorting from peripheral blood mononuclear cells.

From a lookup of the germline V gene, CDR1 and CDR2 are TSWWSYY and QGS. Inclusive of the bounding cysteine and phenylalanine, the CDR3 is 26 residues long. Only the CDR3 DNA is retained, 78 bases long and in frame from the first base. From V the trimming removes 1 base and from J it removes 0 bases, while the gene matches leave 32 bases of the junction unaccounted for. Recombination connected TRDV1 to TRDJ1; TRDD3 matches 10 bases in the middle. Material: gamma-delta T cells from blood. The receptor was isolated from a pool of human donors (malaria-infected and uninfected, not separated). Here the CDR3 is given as CALGERPSSYYGLTVGDTIYTDKLIF. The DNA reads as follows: TGTGCTCTTGGGGAACGACCCTCTTCCTACTACGGCTTGACGGTGGGGGATACCATCTACACCGATAAACTCATCTTT.